This T cell receptor beta chain comes out of a study of blood T cells in healthy people across ages. Combining a sample-barcoded 5' primer with a J-beta primer mix, a second PCR ran for roughly 7 to 11 cycles. TCRdb re-analysed the 5' RACE reads in MiXCR, keeping a single row per CDR3 protein. Of approximately 780,000 distinct CDR3 sequences in the sample, 25% to 30% are singletons; the top ten hold roughly 3.1%. Only a few counts were recorded for this clonotype. The CDR3 has 12 amino acids. Losses at the gene ends were 4 bases for V and 8 bases for J; bases not matched to a gene: 5. Germline lookup yields CDR1 SGHRS and CDR2 YFSETQ. The data were also submitted as part of a second study, on T cells of mothers and their children.

Sequenced sample: blood. The TCR comes from a boy between 10 and 17 years old in good health. The gene calls are TRBV5-1 and TRBJ1-1; 7 bases are shared with TRBD1. CDR3 DNA sequence: TGCGCCAGCAGCGTTGGGACAGCAGAAGCTTTCTTT. Translating gives CASSVGTAEAFF.